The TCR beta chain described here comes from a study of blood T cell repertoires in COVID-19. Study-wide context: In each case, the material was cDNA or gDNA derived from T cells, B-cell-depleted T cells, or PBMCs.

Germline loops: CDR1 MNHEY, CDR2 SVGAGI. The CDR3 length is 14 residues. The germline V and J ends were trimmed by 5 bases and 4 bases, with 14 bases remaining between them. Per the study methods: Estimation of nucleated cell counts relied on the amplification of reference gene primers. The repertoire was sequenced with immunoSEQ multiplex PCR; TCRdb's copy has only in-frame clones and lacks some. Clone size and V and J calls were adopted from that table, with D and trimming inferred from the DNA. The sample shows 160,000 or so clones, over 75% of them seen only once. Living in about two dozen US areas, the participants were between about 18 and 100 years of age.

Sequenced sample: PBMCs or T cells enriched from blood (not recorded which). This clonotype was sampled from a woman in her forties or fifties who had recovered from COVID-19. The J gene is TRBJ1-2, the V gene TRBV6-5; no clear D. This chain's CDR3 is CASSTTLNGYGYTF. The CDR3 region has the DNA TGTGCCAGCAGTACTACACTCAACGGCTATGGCTACACCTTC.